The text below deals with one TCR beta chain. Its antigen is unidentified. The CDR3 extends over 13 amino acids. V lost 7 bases to trimming and J lost 6 bases, with 12 bases between them. Germline V CDR1 and CDR2: LNHDA, SQIVND (reference sequence). Only Caucasian adults living in Nashville, Tennessee made up the donor group. This sample stems from a study of shared clonotypes between healthy human individuals. Study overall: Per-donor plates numbered three CD4 naive, three CD4 memory, two CD8 naive and one CD8 memory.

Regarding the study as a whole: Compared with memory subsets, naive subsets generally had larger estimated richness.

Using immunoSEQ multiplex PCR, the repertoire was profiled, and TCRdb retains in-frame clones only, with some absent. The sample has about 1 million clones; 65% to 75% are singletons. The receptor was isolated from a man between 18 and 29 years old in good health. The genes are TRBV19 and TRBJ2-2; D unclear. The sequencing sample was made of memory CD4+ T cells sorted from blood. Subset indicated: CD45RA-negative fraction. CDR3 sequence reads: CASKQRSSGELFF. CDR3 sequence (DNA): TGTGCCAGTAAACAGCGATCGTCCGGGGAGCTGTTTTTT.